The 22 T cell receptor beta chains below were found in one sample sequenced in a study of PD-1 blockade in mismatch repair-deficient tumors. Assay used: immunoSEQ multiplex PCR; TCRdb lists only in-frame clones, some missing. The sample shows 60,000 to 65,000 clones, 88% of them seen only once. The input for sequencing was peripheral blood, taken 52 weeks after starting pembrolizumab. These receptors were taken from an adult with mismatch repair-deficient cancer.

This chain uses TRBV6-1 with TRBJ1-2; the match to TRBD1 covers 12 bases. This CDR3 has 16 amino acids. Germline V lookup: CDR1 MNHNS, CDR2 SASEGT. The V and J ends lost 4 bases and 4 bases, in that order; junction bases with no gene match: 7. CDR3 sequence reads: CASSGDRGRVGYGYTF. DNA for the CDR3: TGTGCCAGCAGTGGGGACAGGGGGCGAGTGGGCTATGGCTACACCTTC.

The chain links TRBV7-8 to TRBJ2-7, with 9 bases fitting TRBD1. This CDR3 comprises 15 residues. Germline V gene lookup returns CDR1 SGHVS and CDR2 FQNEAQ. The J segment lost 5 bases and the V segment lost 4 bases, leaving 9 bases of the junction unmatched. For the CDR3, the DNA is TGTGCCAGCAGCTCTATAGCGACAGGGGGACACGAGCAGTACTTC. Translating gives CASSSIATGGHEQYF.

The chain has TRBV5-6 and TRBJ1-3, with D uncertain. Trimming stripped 4 bases from V and 6 bases from J, with 5 bases between. The CDR3 extends over 11 amino acids. The germline CDR1 and CDR2 sequences are SGHDT and YYEEEE. The CDR3 loop is CASSAENTIYF. Here the CDR3 DNA reads TGTGCCAGCAGCGCCGAAAACACCATATATTTT.

The chain uses TRBV18 and TRBJ1-1; TRBD1 is a possible D gene (5 bases). The CDR3 runs to 14 residues. V dropped 5 bases and J dropped 2 bases, with 12 bases sitting between them. CDR1 is KGHSH and CDR2 is LQKENI in the germline V gene. In nucleotides, the CDR3 is TGTGCCAGCTCAGTTGACAGAGCAAACACTGAAGCTTTCTTT. It translates to CASSVDRANTEAFF.

The chain joins TRBV11-3 to TRBJ2-1; TRBD2 matches at 9 bases. CDR3 length equals 16 residues. In germline, CDR1 is SGHNT, CDR2 YENEEA. The V segment lost 5 bases and the J segment 5 bases; nucleotides outside the gene matches: 10. The DNA for the CDR3 is TGTGCCAGCAGCCCCGAAGGAGCGGGAGGTGACAATGAGCAGTTCTTC. The encoded protein is CASSPEGAGGDNEQFF.

This clone is medium-sized within its sample. The rearrangement uses TRBV27 and TRBJ2-3, with D hard to call. The germline V gene has CDR1 MNHEY and CDR2 SMNVEV (reference sequence). Trimming removed 4 bases from V and 5 bases from J, with 10 bases in between. The CDR3 has 13 amino acids. CDR3 region: CASSSTTEDTQYF. In DNA form, the CDR3 reads TGTGCCAGCAGTTCCACCACCGAAGATACGCAGTATTTT.

V and J are TRBV6-5 and TRBJ2-1, with D uncertain. Germline CDR1 reads MNHEY; CDR2 reads SVGAGI. The CDR3 runs 14 residues. V dropped 5 bases and J dropped 5 bases, with 13 bases sitting between them. CDR3 in DNA: TGTGCCAGCAGTGAAGTCGGAAGAAACAATGAGCAGTTCTTC. It codes for CASSEVGRNNEQFF.

This clone appeared a few times. The chain uses TRBV20-1 and TRBJ2-7; no firm D call. Looked up from germline, CDR1 is DFQATT and CDR2 is SNEGSKA (reference sequence). V was shortened by 6 bases and J by 2 bases, with 8 bases between the two germline ends. The CDR3 is 11 amino acids. The CDR3 loop reads CSAPATYEQYF. CDR3 DNA sequence: TGCAGTGCCCCGGCGACCTACGAGCAGTACTTC.

J is TRBJ1-1 and V is TRBV28; no definite D call. This CDR3 is built from 14 residues. Trimming cost V 2 bases and J 1 base, with 8 bases left between them. Germline V gene sequence: CDR1 MDHEN, CDR2 SYDVKM. CDR3 DNA sequence: TGTGCCAGCAGTTTAAGTCAGGCGAACACTGAAGCTTTCTTT. It codes for CASSLSQANTEAFF.

V gene TRBV4-1 combines with J gene TRBJ2-2; 8 nucleotides line up with TRBD2. Trimming at V came to 3 bases and at J to 7 bases, leaving 10 bases not matched to a gene. This CDR3 comprises 16 residues. Germline CDR1 reads MGHRA; CDR2 reads YSYEKL. The DNA for the CDR3 is TGCGCCAGCAGCCAGACAAGACTAGCGAGCTACGGGGAGCTGTTTTTT. Its protein product is CASSQTRLASYGELFF.

The V call is TRBV10-1, the J call TRBJ2-1; the match to TRBD2 covers 8 bases. Germline V lookup: CDR1 WNHNN, CDR2 SYGVQD (reference sequence). The CDR3 consists of 16 residues. The J segment lost 3 bases and the V segment lost 2 bases, leaving 6 bases of the junction unmatched. CDR3 bases: TGCGCCAGCAGTGAGAATCCCGGGACTAGCTACAATGAGCAGTTCTTC. This encodes CASSENPGTSYNEQFF.

V and J are TRBV7-6 and TRBJ2-5; a weak D match, TRBD2 (6 bases). Trimming removed 1 base from V and 2 bases from J, with 8 bases in between. Germline CDR1 reads SGHVS; CDR2 reads FNYEAQ. The CDR3 is made up of 14 amino acids. The chain's CDR3 is CASSLGGLQETQYF. The CDR3 coding sequence is TGTGCCAGCAGCTTAGGGGGACTTCAAGAGACCCAGTACTTC.

The J gene is TRBJ2-7, the V gene TRBV28, with 10 bases that match TRBD2. V was clipped by 5 bases and J by 3 bases; unmatched bases: 4. There are 14 residues in the CDR3. Per germline, CDR1 MDHEN and CDR2 SYDVKM. CDR3 sequence (DNA): TGTGCCAGCAGTATAGCGGGAGGTCTCTACGAGCAGTACTTC. This gives the protein CASSIAGGLYEQYF.

The chain recombines TRBV11-2 with TRBJ2-3; D is unresolved. Germline V gene sequence: CDR1 SGHAT, CDR2 FQNNGV. CDR3 size: 13 residues. V was pared by 0 bases and J by 4 bases, with 5 bases between. The CDR3 region is CASSLDSPDTQYF. CDR3 nucleotide sequence: TGTGCCAGCAGCTTAGATTCCCCAGATACGCAGTATTTT.

The chain joins TRBV18 to TRBJ2-7; 7 nucleotides agree with TRBD1. Trimming took 4 bases from V and 2 from J; bases not matched to a gene: 2. Germline-derived CDR1 and CDR2 are KGHSH and LQKENI. The length of the CDR3 is 13 residues. The CDR3 loop reads CASSLGTAYEQYF. The CDR3 nucleotides are TGTGCCAGCTCACTCGGGACAGCCTACGAGCAGTACTTC.

J is TRBJ2-7 and V is TRBV27; the D call may be TRBD1 or TRBD2 (5 bases each). The CDR3 is made up of 14 amino acids. The ends were cut back, 6 bases at V and 6 bases at J, with 18 bases in the middle. Germline V lookup: CDR1 MNHEY, CDR2 SMNVEV (reference sequence). For the CDR3, the DNA is TGTGCCAGCAGGCCGGGGCCCGGAGTGGTCGAGCAGTACTTC. Translated, it gives CASRPGPGVVEQYF.

V and J are TRBV4-2 and TRBJ2-7, with TRBD2 matching 7 bases. This CDR3 has 15 residues. The ends lost 0 bases at V and 0 bases at J; junction bases unmatched: 2. The V gene's germline CDR1 is LGHNA and CDR2 YNFKEQ. CDR3 region: CASSQEWEGSYEQYF. The CDR3 bases are TGTGCCAGCAGCCAAGAGTGGGAGGGCTCCTACGAGCAGTACTTC.

The chain combines TRBV5-1 with TRBJ2-3; no clear D. V was shortened by 1 base and J by 4 bases, with 7 bases between the two germline ends. Germline lookup yields CDR1 SGHRS and CDR2 YFSETQ. The CDR3 covers 13 residues. CDR3 coding DNA: TGCGCCAGCAGCTTGCCCGGTGCAGATACGCAGTATTTT. Its translation: CASSLPGADTQYF.

This clone was seen more than once but under ten times. The CDR3 region has the DNA TGTGCCAGCAGTTTGGCCAGGTCCTACGAGCAGTACTTC. Translating gives CASSLARSYEQYF. V usage is TRBV27 and J usage is TRBJ2-7; D remains unclear. Germline V gene lookup returns CDR1 MNHEY and CDR2 SMNVEV (reference sequence). The V and J ends lost 3 bases and 1 base respectively, with 7 bases between them. The CDR3 extends over 13 amino acids.

The chain has TRBV6-5 and TRBJ1-2; D is unresolved. The germline V and J ends were trimmed by 6 bases and 5 bases, with 19 bases remaining between them. The CDR3 runs to 15 residues. Germline CDR1 is MNHEY and CDR2 is SVGAGI. The chain's CDR3 is CASSPSLGTAYGYTF. CDR3 sequence (DNA): TGTGCCAGCAGCCCATCACTTGGTACGGCTTATGGCTACACCTTC.

The CDR3 DNA is TGTGCCAGCAGCCGAACGGAAGTCAGGTCCCAGTACTTC. Amino acids: CASSRTEVRSQYF. The rearrangement joins TRBV13 to TRBJ2-5; D is uncertain. There are 13 residues in the CDR3. V was clipped by 5 bases and J by 9 bases, with 16 bases between them. Germline V gene data show CDR1 as PRHDT and CDR2 as FYEKMQ (reference sequence).

The chain recombines TRBV7-9 with TRBJ2-1, with 9 bases lining up with TRBD2. V lost 2 bases, J lost 2 bases, and 1 base stayed unmatched. Germline CDR1 and CDR2: SEHNR and FQNEAQ (reference sequence). This CDR3 has 15 amino acids. CDR3 residues: CASSLLAGPYNEQFF. The CDR3 DNA follows: TGTGCCAGCAGCTTACTAGCGGGACCCTACAATGAGCAGTTCTTC.